The next 10 T cell receptor beta chains were all read from a single sample in a study of cytomegalovirus exposure and HLA in healthy donors. The PCR made use of 60 Vbeta and 13 Jbeta primers. Profiling relied on immunoSEQ multiplex PCR, and the TCRdb table lists in-frame clones only, not all of them. The repertoire includes about 160,000 clones, about 79% of them detected once, and less than 0.9% sits in the top ten. Source material: PBMCs. The receptors were gathered from a female donor in good health and CMV-seronegative.

J is TRBJ1-6 and V is TRBV6-6; no reliable D call. Germline loops: CDR1 MNHNY, CDR2 SVGAGI (reference sequence). CDR3 size: 14 residues. V was trimmed by 0 bases and J by 9 bases, leaving 9 bases between them. For the CDR3, the DNA is TGTGCCAGCAGTTACTCGAAGTCCGGTTCACCCCTCCACTTT. Translating it yields CASSYSKSGSPLHF.

The chain recombines TRBV5-4 with TRBJ2-3, with D hard to call. This CDR3 is 14 amino acids long. V gave up 4 bases and J gave up 2 bases, with 11 bases separating them. The germline gives CDR1 SGHNT, CDR2 YYREEE (reference sequence). Here the CDR3 reads CASSPSEYTDTQYF. In nucleotides, the CDR3 is TGTGCCAGCAGCCCGAGTGAATACACAGATACGCAGTATTTT.

The chain is built from TRBV6-4 and TRBJ2-1; D gene uncertain. Trimming removed 5 bases from V and 4 bases from J, with 9 bases in between. Germline CDR1 and CDR2: MRHNA and SNTAGT. The CDR3 consists of 13 residues. DNA of the CDR3: TGTGCCAGCAGTCGGAGCGTTTACAATGAGCAGTTCTTC. It is translated as CASSRSVYNEQFF.

This sequence joins TRBV4-1 and TRBJ1-2; TRBD1 aligns across 7 bases. From germline, CDR1 is MGHRA and CDR2 YSYEKL. Trimming cost V 3 bases and J 6 bases; bases outside gene matches: 7. The CDR3 covers 14 residues. In DNA form, the CDR3 reads TGCGCCAGCAGCCAGTACAGGGGCGTAGATGGCTACACCTTC. This translates into CASSQYRGVDGYTF.

This chain links TRBV30 with TRBJ1-1; D gene uncertain. The CDR3 runs to 11 residues. Germline V gene lookup returns CDR1 GTSNPN and CDR2 SVGIG (reference sequence). The germline V and J ends were trimmed by 2 bases and 11 bases, with 12 bases remaining between them. The CDR3 nucleotides read TGTGCCTGGAGTCTAATAACTATGGCTTTCTTT. This translates into CAWSLITMAFF.

The rearrangement joins TRBV10-3 to TRBJ2-7; 11 nucleotides agree with TRBD1. With V trimmed by 6 bases and J by 5 bases, 9 bases remained unmatched. Germline V gene lookup returns CDR1 ENHRY and CDR2 SYGVKD. The CDR3 loop spans 15 amino acids. The CDR3 nucleotides read TGTGCCATCAGGGACGGGACAGGGGGAAGGAACGAGCAGTACTTC. Its protein product is CAIRDGTGGRNEQYF.

The V call is TRBV19, the J call TRBJ1-2; no reliable D call. This CDR3 comprises 11 residues. CDR1 and CDR2 (germline): LNHDA, SQIVND (reference sequence). V lost 7 bases to trimming and J lost 2 bases, with 5 bases between them. The chain's CDR3 is CASTGNYGYTF. The CDR3 nucleotides read TGTGCCAGTACGGGGAACTATGGCTACACCTTC.

This chain joins TRBV6-5 and TRBJ2-7; 8 positions match TRBD2. The V segment lost 2 bases and the J segment 5 bases; nucleotides outside the gene matches: 8. The CDR3 contains 15 residues. The germline gives CDR1 MNHEY, CDR2 SVGAGI. CDR3 DNA: TGTGCCAGCAGTTACCTCGGGACTAGTATCCACGAGCAGTACTTC. Translated: CASSYLGTSIHEQYF.

This rearrangement joins TRBV6-6 to TRBJ1-2; 9 bases match TRBD1. Germline V lookup: CDR1 MNHNY, CDR2 SVGAGI (reference sequence). V was clipped by 0 bases and J by 6 bases; unmatched bases: 2. The CDR3 loop spans 14 amino acids. The CDR3 loop is CASSYSDRGNGYTF. The CDR3 DNA is TGTGCCAGCAGTTACTCGGACAGGGGAAATGGCTACACCTTC.

The chain couples TRBV7-9 to TRBJ1-2, with D perhaps TRBD1 (6 bases). This CDR3 is built from 12 residues. Trimming took 3 bases from V and 5 from J, leaving 7 bases between them. CDR1 is SEHNR and CDR2 is FQNEAQ in the germline V gene (reference sequence). CDR3 sequence (DNA): TGTGCCAGCAGCTTTGGACAGTATGGCTACACCTTC. As protein: CASSFGQYGYTF.